The 14 T cell receptor beta chains below come from one sample, sequenced in a study of PD-L1 blockade in urothelial cancer. The assay was immunoSEQ multiplex PCR, and TCRdb's table has in-frame clones only and misses some. The sample shows approximately 47,000 clones, around four fifths of them seen only once. Time point given: pretreatment peripheral blood. The material was PBMCs, obtained around atezolizumab (anti-PD-L1) treatment. These receptors were collected from a man in his forties or fifties with urothelial cancer.

The chain combines TRBV6-1 with TRBJ1-4, with D possibly being TRBD1 (6 bases). The CDR3 length is 14 residues. The V end was cut by 4 bases, the J end by 8 bases, with 14 bases between. Germline CDR1 and CDR2: MNHNS and SASEGT. CDR3 amino acids: CASSVNRAREKLFF. The CDR3 DNA sequence: TGTGCCAGCAGTGTTAACAGGGCAAGGGAAAAACTGTTTTTT.

The rearrangement links TRBV7-8 to TRBJ1-2, with a weak D call TRBD1 (6 bases). The V gene's germline CDR1 is SGHVS and CDR2 FQNEAQ. This CDR3 has 15 residues. The V end lost 2 bases, the J end lost 5 bases, and 15 bases lay between the germline ends. The CDR3 reads CASSLFGTSTYGYTF. CDR3 nucleotides: TGTGCCAGCAGCTTATTCGGGACAAGTACATATGGCTACACCTTC.

CDR3 region: CASSQDLSITGELFF. For the CDR3, the DNA is TGTGCCAGCAGCCAAGATCTGAGTATCACCGGGGAGCTGTTTTTT. This chain uses TRBV4-2 with TRBJ2-2, with D hard to call. V was shortened by 0 bases and J by 4 bases, with 9 bases between the two germline ends. The germline V gene has CDR1 LGHNA and CDR2 YNFKEQ. This CDR3 spans 15 amino acids.

The V and J genes are TRBV2 and TRBJ2-6, with D possibly matching TRBD2 (6 bases). This CDR3 spans 16 amino acids. V shed 6 bases and J shed 2 bases, with 14 bases lying between them. CDR1 and CDR2 from the germline V gene are SNHLY and FYNNEI. The CDR3 region is CASRQTSSPGANVLTF. CDR3 coding DNA: TGTGCCAGCAGGCAGACTAGTTCCCCTGGGGCCAACGTCCTGACTTTC.

The V and J genes are TRBV2 and TRBJ2-6; D possibly corresponds to TRBD1 (6 bases). The CDR3 sequence is 14 residues long. The V end lost 8 bases, the J end lost 3 bases, and 11 bases lay between the germline ends. The germline V gene encodes CDR1 SNHLY and CDR2 FYNNEI. CDR3 DNA: TGTGCCAGCTTAACAGGGTATGGGGCCAACGTCCTGACTTTC. Translated, it gives CASLTGYGANVLTF.

The sample holds a few counts of this clone. The rearrangement links TRBV12-5 to TRBJ1-1; D ambiguous. In germline, CDR1 is LGHNT, CDR2 FRNRAP. V gave up 3 bases and J gave up 3 bases, with 14 bases separating them. This CDR3 has 15 amino acids. This CDR3 reads CASGFIDGGHTEAFF. The DNA of the CDR3 is TGTGCTAGTGGTTTCATTGATGGAGGGCACACTGAAGCTTTCTTT.

The chain links TRBV4-1 to TRBJ2-3; D may be TRBD2 (6 bases). The CDR3 runs 17 residues. CDR1 and CDR2 from the germline V gene are MGHRA and YSYEKL. The germline V and J ends were trimmed by 1 base and 3 bases, with 17 bases remaining between them. The CDR3 is CASSQVETAGLTDTQYF. In DNA form, the CDR3 reads TGCGCCAGCAGCCAAGTAGAGACAGCGGGCCTTACAGATACGCAGTATTTT.

V and J are TRBV10-1 and TRBJ1-5; no clear D gene. The CDR3 is 13 amino acids. V lost 3 bases, J lost 0 bases, and 3 bases lay in between. Germline V gene sequence: CDR1 WNHNN, CDR2 SYGVQD (reference sequence). The CDR3 region is CASSEYSNQPQHF. CDR3 nucleotides: TGCGCCAGCAGTGAATATAGCAATCAGCCCCAGCATTTT.

The chain carries TRBV28 and TRBJ1-1, with D possibly matching TRBD1 (6 bases). The CDR3 runs 14 residues. From germline, CDR1 is MDHEN and CDR2 SYDVKM. With 7 bases removed from V and 8 bases from J, the gap between germline ends came to 20 bases. The CDR3 protein is CASKPGQRTLEAFF. For the CDR3, the DNA is TGTGCCAGCAAGCCCGGACAGAGGACTTTGGAAGCTTTCTTT. The full variable domain, completed using reference TRBV28 and TRBJ1-1, is DVKVTQSSRYLVKRTGEKVFLECVQDMDHENMFWYRQDPGLGLRLIYFSYDVKMKEKGDIPEGYSVSREKKERFSLILESASTNQTSMYLCASKPGQRTLEAFFGQGTRLTVV.

The V and J genes are TRBV5-5 and TRBJ2-5, with D possibly being TRBD2 (5 bases). Germline V gene lookup returns CDR1 SGHKS and CDR2 YYEKEE (reference sequence). The CDR3 totals 12 residues. Trimming cost V 1 base and J 5 bases, with 6 bases left between them. The CDR3 bases are TGTGCCAGCAGCTTGCGCGGGGAGACCCAGTACTTC. As protein: CASSLRGETQYF.

The chain combines TRBV29-1 with TRBJ2-1, with 9 bases aligning to TRBD1. The V segment lost 4 bases and the J segment 6 bases; nucleotides outside the gene matches: 1. The CDR3 runs to 12 residues. Germline lookup yields CDR1 SQVTM and CDR2 ANQGSEA. The CDR3 sequence is CSVGDRVNEQFF. The CDR3 bases are TGCAGCGTTGGGGACAGGGTCAATGAGCAGTTCTTC.

This rearrangement joins TRBV11-2 to TRBJ1-1, with D tentatively TRBD1 (5 bases). Trimming stripped 4 bases from V and 0 bases from J, with 9 bases between. The germline V gene has CDR1 SGHAT and CDR2 FQNNGV. The CDR3 sequence is 14 residues long. In DNA, the CDR3 is TGTGCCAGCAGCTCGGGACTTATGAACACTGAAGCTTTCTTT. Its protein product is CASSSGLMNTEAFF.

V gene TRBV11-2 combines with J gene TRBJ1-1; a weak D match, TRBD1 (5 bases). The CDR3 sequence is 15 residues long. Trimming cost V 0 bases and J 2 bases, with 10 bases left between them. Per the germline V gene, CDR1 is SGHAT and CDR2 is FQNNGV. The CDR3 nucleotides read TGTGCCAGCAGCTTAGATAGGGGAACAAACACTGAAGCTTTCTTT. It translates to CASSLDRGTNTEAFF.

The chain joins TRBV4-1 to TRBJ1-2; D is perhaps TRBD1 (6 bases). This CDR3 region has 16 residues. Germline V gene data show CDR1 as MGHRA and CDR2 as YSYEKL. V lost 0 bases and J 8 bases, leaving 19 bases between the germline ends. The chain's CDR3 is CASSQDLRRQAGGYTF. The CDR3 bases are TGCGCCAGCAGCCAAGACCTCCGCCGACAGGCTGGGGGCTACACCTTC.